This TCR beta chain was sequenced for a study of long-term antiretroviral therapy in people with HIV. Overall study findings and caveats: When set beside controls, HIV repertoires had CDR3 length ranges that were narrower.

Only United States sites treated participants with HIV. Every specimen provided about 0.9-11 million cryopreserved PBMC before DNA extraction took place. The assay used was immunoSEQ (version v3.0), run at survey level. Each sample aimed for about 35,000-50,000 sequenced T-cell genomes. Sequencing was performed with immunoSEQ multiplex PCR; in TCRdb, only in-frame clones are kept and a portion is missing. The table records some 18,000 clones, less than 85% of them present only once. This clone has a handful of counts. Its matching antigen is unknown. The CDR3 sequence is 13 residues long. Germline V gene lookup returns CDR1 SGHDT and CDR2 YYEEEE. V lost 3 bases and J 4 bases, leaving 9 bases between the germline ends.

The receptor comes from a woman in her 50s with HIV. The material sequenced was unsorted PBMCs, taken 0.5 years before starting antiretroviral therapy. The chain couples TRBV5-6 to TRBJ2-3; no clear D. The CDR3 is CASSYSPSDTQYF. The CDR3 nucleotides are TGTGCCAGCAGCTACAGCCCCTCAGATACGCAGTATTTT.